The entry that follows covers one T cell receptor beta chain sequence. Its antigen is unknown. Base quality data are lacking; no much larger clone is found one base away. Germline trimming amounts to 7 bases on V and 5 bases on J, with 6 as the count of junction bases outside the gene matches. CDR1 and CDR2 are drawn from the germline V gene: MDHEN, SYDVKM. Counted from cysteine to phenylalanine, this CDR3 has 15 amino acids. This entry keeps only the CDR3 DNA: 45 bases, framed from base 1. The donors were healthy, HIV-negative adults with no recently reported acute infections or vaccinations. Every donor was a Caucasian adult residing in Nashville, Tennessee, USA. In the unsorted samples, some 100 million PBMCs were counted, and genomic DNA was extracted using the QIAamp DNA Blood Mini kit. Blood was obtained by leukapheresis, after which PBMCs were separated by Ficoll-Histopaque density gradient centrifugation and cryopreserved in liquid nitrogen vapor phase.

The sample is drawn from a study of shared clonotypes between healthy human individuals (TCRdb year 2020). Some background on the complete study: A couple of women and three men aged 18 to 49 years were included in the cohort. To estimate repertoire size and how much clonotype sharing occurs between individuals, the study deeply sequenced the blood TCR repertoires of roughly 5 healthy adults. Between about 0.8 and 9 billion PBMCs per donor were obtained by leukapheresis. To increase sequencing depth and limit assay-specific biases, TCR repertoire library preparation and sequencing were carried out by different laboratories using diverse techniques. Findings and caveats that apply to the study as a whole: Pairwise subsampling indicated that sequencing depth was expected to affect the degree of clonotype sharing among donors. Because the study included a small number of donors, the genetic and exposure-history diversity represented was limited. Sampling was limited to blood, and TCR repertoires in tissue likely differ from TCR repertoires in blood.

Using the deep immunoSEQ assay, multiplex PCR amplified TCR CDR3 regions from genomic DNA. For each cell subset, the extracted genomic DNA was distributed evenly across all wells of several immunoSEQ 96-well plates, and each plate served as one replicate. For unsorted PBMC, each replicate PCR was loaded with approximately 320 ng genomic DNA, equivalent to about 30,000 T cell genomes. Ten immunoSEQ deep assay plates were used to sequence unsorted PBMC genomic DNA. The purified libraries were quantified using a Qubit 3.0 fluorometer, sized with a Bioanalyzer 2100, and then quantified again using the KAPA Library Quantification kit. Every immunoSEQ 96-well plate was sequenced on a dedicated single-read 150-cycle Illumina NextSeq 550 flow cell. As for the original processing: Because the immunoSEQ output included only junctional sequences and no quality scores, the filtering could not be the same as the filtering used for full-length reads. To assign V/J genes and CDR3, sequences were annotated against IMGT germline references using PyIR, a Python wrapper for IgBLAST v1.9. Any read was removed if the V/J assignment was weak (E-value above 1e-6), the CDR3 was missing, or the read contained stop codons, out-of-frame junctions, or ambiguous translated residues. A V3J clonotype was defined by an identical inferred V gene, J gene, and CDR3 amino acid sequence. The percentage overlap between two repertoires was calculated by dividing the number of shared unique clonotypes by the size of the smaller repertoire. RTK rarefaction, the Chao1 estimator, and Recon v2.1 estimates of unobserved clonotypes were used to assess repertoire richness. The table was pulled from immuneACCESS by TCRdb, which kept in-frame rearrangements only. Such tables lose some clones; where checked, under half of the loss comes from unresolved V genes, and the rest has no known cause. D and trimming were read from the DNA, whereas the V and J calls and clone size are those reported in that table. The sample contains around 450,000 clones, around 79% of them found a single time. The ten largest clones take up roughly 13% of the sample.

The chain links TRBV28 with TRBJ2-1; 12 of the junction bases match TRBD2. The receptor was derived from a woman between 40 and 55 years old in good health. Some clones in this sample may be carry-over from other donors' samples. Material for sequencing was PBMCs. The DNA sequence is given as TGTGCCAGCAAACAACTAGCGGGAGGCAACAATGAGCAGTTCTTC. The encoded protein is CASKQLAGGNNEQFF.